The table lists the clone carrying this T cell receptor beta chain with many counts. Its antigen is not known. TCRdb re-analysed the reads in MiXCR, keeping a single row per CDR3 protein. The sample has more than 90,000 distinct CDR3 sequences, around 9.1% seen once. This entry belongs to a study of T cell repertoires in cytomegalovirus infection. Study conclusions and caveats: HLA-C-restricted CMV-specific TCR beta clonotypes prevailed in the ex vivo response.

The CDR3 totals 13 residues. CDR1 and CDR2 (germline): SGHVS, FQNEAQ. Deletions cut 8 bases from V and 0 bases from J, with 11 bases between. The origin of this receptor is a human donor in good health (CMV status not recorded). Some clones in this sample may be carry-over from other donors' samples. Sequenced sample: PBMCs, sequenced either directly or after in vitro stimulation (not recorded which). This chain connects TRBV7-8 to TRBJ2-7; D not certain. The DNA for the CDR3 is TGTGCCAGCGGCCGGGCCCTCTCCTACGAGCAGTACTTC. Translated: CASGRALSYEQYF.